This section outlines one T cell receptor (beta chain) sequence together with its context. Antigen unknown. CDR1 and CDR2 (germline): MNHEY, SMNVEV (reference sequence). The V end lost 3 bases, the J end lost 2 bases, and 8 bases lay between the germline ends. The CDR3 has 13 amino acids. TCRdb re-called the reads with MiXCR, one entry per CDR3 protein. The repertoire holds more than 65,000 distinct CDR3 sequences, with about half as singletons. The record originates from a study of T cell repertoires in cytomegalovirus infection. About the study: It was recently identified HLA-C-restricted and well-studied HLA-B-restricted CMV epitopes that the study used. General study findings and limits: Using cumulative public TCR beta family frequency, the authors identified those who carried CMV together with the relevant HLA. The response measured ex vivo was dominated by TCR beta clonotypes (HLA-C-restricted and CMV-specific).

The chain links TRBV27 to TRBJ2-7; no clear D. The sample here was CD8+ T cells from cultured PBMCs, taken from culture after CMV antigen stimulation. This receptor was identified in a human donor in good health (CMV status not recorded). Some clones in this sample may be carry-over from other donors' samples. The CDR3 nucleotides are TGTGCCAGCAGTTTTGGGCGGACCTACGAGCAGTACTTC. Its translation: CASSFGRTYEQYF.